This T cell receptor (beta chain) emerged from a study of monozygotic twins with cystic fibrosis. About the research overall: With about 15 PCR cycles, barcoded libraries came from around 3 micrograms of fragmented DNA.

Assay used: immunoSEQ multiplex PCR; TCRdb lists only in-frame clones, some missing. This sample carries around 30,000 clones, under 95% of them seen once, and the ten largest clones take roughly 0.9%. This CDR3 is 11 amino acids long. Germline CDR1 DFQATT, CDR2 SNEGSKA (reference sequence). V shed 5 bases and J shed 5 bases, with 8 bases lying between them. The receptor comes from a girl aged 2 to 9 with cystic fibrosis. Source material: blood. The rearrangement links TRBV20-1 to TRBJ2-3; tentatively, D is TRBD2 (6 bases). CDR3 in DNA: TGCAGTGCTGGAGGGCGAGATACGCAGTATTTT. It yields the protein CSAGGRDTQYF.